This T cell receptor beta chain was identified in a study of T cell responses to AZD1222 COVID-19 vaccine. From germline, CDR1 is LNHNV and CDR2 YYDKDF (reference sequence). With 1 base clipped from V and 3 bases from J, the junction kept 3 bases outside the gene matches. The CDR3 spans 15 residues. TCRdb's table, derived via immunoSEQ multiplex PCR, lists solely in-frame clones and lacks some. The table includes under 150,000 clones, under 95% detected once. The sequencing here drew on peripheral blood, taken 28 days after the second AZD1222 dose. The chain uses TRBV15 and TRBJ2-3; 8 positions agree with TRBD1. The source is an adult who received the AZD1222 COVID-19 vaccine. The CDR3 DNA sequence: TGTGCCACCAGCAGAGTGCAGGGGGCTACAGATACGCAGTATTTT. Residues: CATSRVQGATDTQYF.